Listed below are T cell receptor beta chains from one sample, sequenced in a study of cytomegalovirus exposure and HLA in healthy donors. Measured with immunoSEQ multiplex PCR; TCRdb has only the in-frame clones, and not every one. The sample holds 150,000 to 200,000 clones; 75% to 85% are singletons and the top ten take roughly 13%. Sequencing input: PBMCs. Receptors were obtained from a woman under 40 in good health and CMV-seropositive. Both conserved end residues are part of each CDR3. The order of the fields is J gene, clone size, D gene, V gene, CDR3 length, CDR3 DNA, CDR3 protein. The D gene is left open where the match is weak. Clone size is shown for a subset of rows, as once, few, many or a class of expanded clone.

TRBJ2-3	-	-	TRBV7-3	13	TGTGCCAGCAGCTTAACGGCGGAAGATCCGCAGTATTTT	CASSLTAEDPQYF
TRBJ2-3	-	-	TRBV11-3	14	TGTGCCAGCAGCTTAGAAGCCGGGAGAGATACGCAGTATTTT	CASSLEAGRDTQYF
TRBJ2-1	-	-	TRBV11-3	16	TGTGCCAGCAGCTTAAGGGGCCCCGGAGAACACAATGAGCAGTTCTTC	CASSLRGPGEHNEQFF
TRBJ1-5	few	TRBD1	TRBV2	14	TGTGCCAGCAGCCCCGGGACAGGGTATCAGCCCCAGCATTTT	CASSPGTGYQPQHF
TRBJ2-7	-	-	TRBV4-1	15	TGCGCCAGCAGCCAAGATGGAACAGGTCCCTACGAGCAGTACTTC	CASSQDGTGPYEQYF
TRBJ1-2	-	-	TRBV29-1	14	TGCAGCGTTGAAGATCTTTCGGGGAACTATGGCTACACCTTC	CSVEDLSGNYGYTF
TRBJ2-5	-	-	TRBV2	13	TGTGCCAGCAGCGGGGAGGTCCGGGAGACCCAGTACTTC	CASSGEVRETQYF
TRBJ2-2	few	-	TRBV5-1	16	TGCGCCAGCAGCTTATTGGAGACAGGGAACACCGGGGAGCTGTTTTTT	CASSLLETGNTGELFF
TRBJ2-1	few	-	TRBV9	14	TGTGCCAGCAGCGTAGCAGGCAGGGCAGATGAGCAGTTCTTC	CASSVAGRADEQFF
TRBJ2-7	-	-	TRBV28	13	TGTGCCAGCAGTTTAGCCCGAACCTACGAGCAGTACTTC	CASSLARTYEQYF